Described below is a single T cell receptor beta chain sequence and its context. Its target is not known. The source of the sample is a study of shared clonotypes between healthy human individuals. Study-wide context: Serving as donors were two women and a few men, whose ages spanned 18 to 49. Donors had three CD4 naive, three CD4 memory, two CD8 naive and one CD8 memory plate apiece. General study results and limits: Shared clonotypes: 4.5% to 5% naive CD4, about 4% naive CD8, 2% to 2.5% memory CD4, 0.4% memory CD8. An effect of sequencing depth on clonotype sharing among donors was expected.

Germline assignment: CDR1 SGHRS and CDR2 YFSETQ. V lost 2 bases, J lost 2 bases, and 10 bases lay in between. The CDR3 sequence is 15 residues long. The table came from immunoSEQ multiplex PCR; TCRdb's copy has only in-frame clones and leaves some out. Found here are 2 million or so clones, less than 95% of them singletons; the top ten hold around 1.1%. Positively selected for CCR7, the CD45RO-negative cells used as naive CD8 cells excluded terminally differentiated effector memory CD45RA+ cells. Sequenced: naive CD8+ T cells sorted from blood. The chain is built from TRBV5-1 and TRBJ2-2, with D possibly being TRBD1 or TRBD2 (5 bases each). The sequence was obtained from a man between 18 and 29 years old in good health. The CDR3 loop is CASSLIWDNTGELFF. Written as DNA, the CDR3 is TGCGCCAGCAGCTTAATATGGGACAACACCGGGGAGCTGTTTTTT.